Presented here are 4 T cell receptor beta chains from one specimen sequenced in a study of immune characterization of retroperitoneal liposarcoma. TCRdb recomputed calls from the PCR reads with MiXCR, one row per CDR3 protein. The sample records around 2,500 distinct CDR3 sequences, 49% being singletons. Input material: tumor tissue. These receptors all stem from a female donor with retroperitoneal liposarcoma.

The V gene is TRBV7-2, the J gene TRBJ2-1; no definite D call. Germline V CDR1 and CDR2: SGHTA, FQGNSA. Deletions cut 4 bases from V and 7 bases from J, with 11 bases between. The CDR3 is 13 amino acids. DNA for the CDR3: TGTGCCAGCAGCTCGTATGTCGAGAATGAGCAGTTCTTC. Protein: CASSSYVENEQFF.

The gene calls are TRBV7-2 and TRBJ2-3; unclear D gene. The CDR3 contains 14 residues. The V gene lost 3 bases and the J gene lost 4 bases, with 11 bases spanning the gap. From germline, CDR1 is SGHTA and CDR2 FQGNSA. DNA of the CDR3: TGTGCCAGCAGCTTGCTCTCAGGCGCAGATACGCAGTATTTT. Translation: CASSLLSGADTQYF.

The chain is built from TRBV6-1 and TRBJ2-1; D is possibly TRBD2 (6 bases). The better agreement between TRBJ2-7 and the DNA end casts doubt on the J call. The CDR3 consists of 14 residues. Germline V gene lookup returns CDR1 MNHNS and CDR2 SASEGT. CDR3 DNA sequence: TGTGCCAGTAAGACGGGAGTCCCCCTCAATGAGCAGTACTTC. Amino acid sequence: CASKTGVPLNEQYF.

This clonotype has just a few counts. This CDR3 reads CASSQGVGLAGLGEQFF. CDR3 DNA sequence: TGTGCCAGCAGCCAGGGTGTGGGACTAGCGGGTTTAGGTGAGCAGTTCTTC. The chain combines TRBV12-3 or TRBV12-4 with TRBJ2-1, with TRBD2 identical over 12 bases. The V segment lost 6 bases and the J segment 9 bases; nucleotides outside the gene matches: 15. CDR3 length equals 17 residues.